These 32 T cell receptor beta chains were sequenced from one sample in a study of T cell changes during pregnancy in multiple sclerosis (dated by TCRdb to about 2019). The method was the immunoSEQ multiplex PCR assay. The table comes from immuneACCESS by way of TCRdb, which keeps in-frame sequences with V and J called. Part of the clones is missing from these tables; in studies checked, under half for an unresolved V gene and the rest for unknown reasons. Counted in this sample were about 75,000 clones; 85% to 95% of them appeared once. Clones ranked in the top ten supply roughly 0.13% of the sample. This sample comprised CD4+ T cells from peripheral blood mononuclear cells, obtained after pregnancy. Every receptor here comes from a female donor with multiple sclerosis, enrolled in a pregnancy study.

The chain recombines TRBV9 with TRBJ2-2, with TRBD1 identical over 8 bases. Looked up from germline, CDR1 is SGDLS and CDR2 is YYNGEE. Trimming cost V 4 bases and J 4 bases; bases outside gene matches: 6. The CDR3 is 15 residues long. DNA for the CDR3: TGTGCCAGCAGCCGGGACAGGCTGACCACCGGGGAGCTGTTTTTT. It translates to CASSRDRLTTGELFF.

Written as DNA, the CDR3 is TGCGCCAGCAGCTTCGACAGGGGCACAGATACGCAGTATTTT. Translation gives CASSFDRGTDTQYF. This sequence joins TRBV5-1 and TRBJ2-3; 7 bases line up with TRBD1. The CDR3 extends over 14 amino acids. J gave up 1 base and V 2 bases, and 1 base lay outside the gene matches. CDR1 and CDR2 (germline): SGHRS, YFSETQ.

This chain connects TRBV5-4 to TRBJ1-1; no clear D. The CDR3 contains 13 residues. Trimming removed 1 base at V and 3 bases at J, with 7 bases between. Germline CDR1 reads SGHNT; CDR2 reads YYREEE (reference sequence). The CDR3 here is CASSLPGYTEAFF. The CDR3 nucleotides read TGTGCCAGCAGCTTGCCAGGATACACTGAAGCTTTCTTT.

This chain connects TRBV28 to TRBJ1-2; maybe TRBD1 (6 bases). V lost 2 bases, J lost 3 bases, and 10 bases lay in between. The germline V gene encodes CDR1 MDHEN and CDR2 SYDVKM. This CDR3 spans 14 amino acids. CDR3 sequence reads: CASSLNQGYYGYTF. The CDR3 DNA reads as TGTGCCAGCAGTTTAAATCAGGGGTACTATGGCTACACCTTC.

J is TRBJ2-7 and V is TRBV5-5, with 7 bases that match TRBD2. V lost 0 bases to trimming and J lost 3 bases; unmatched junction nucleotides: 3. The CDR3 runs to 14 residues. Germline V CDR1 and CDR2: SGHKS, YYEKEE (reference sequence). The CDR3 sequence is CASSLAPGGYEQYF. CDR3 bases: TGTGCCAGCAGCTTGGCCCCGGGAGGCTACGAGCAGTACTTC. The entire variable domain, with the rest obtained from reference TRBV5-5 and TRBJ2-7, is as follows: DAGVTQSPTHLIKTRGQQVTLRCSPISGHKSVSWYQQVLGQGPQFIFQYYEKEERGRGNFPDRFSARQFPNYSSELNVNALLLGDSALYLCASSLAPGGYEQYFGPGTRLTVT.

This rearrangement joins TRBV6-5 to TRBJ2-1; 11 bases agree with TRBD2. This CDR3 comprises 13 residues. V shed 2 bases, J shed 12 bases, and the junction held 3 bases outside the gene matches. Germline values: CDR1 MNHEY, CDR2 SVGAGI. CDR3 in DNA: TGTGCCAGCAGTTACCGACTAGCGGGACGGCAGTTCTTC. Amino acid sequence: CASSYRLAGRQFF.

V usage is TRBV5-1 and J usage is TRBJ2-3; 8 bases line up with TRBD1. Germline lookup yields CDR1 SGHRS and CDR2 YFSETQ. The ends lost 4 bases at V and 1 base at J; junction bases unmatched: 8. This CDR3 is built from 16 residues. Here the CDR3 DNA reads TGCGCCAGCAGCAGACTACAGGGGGGTGGCACAGATACGCAGTATTTT. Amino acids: CASSRLQGGGTDTQYF.

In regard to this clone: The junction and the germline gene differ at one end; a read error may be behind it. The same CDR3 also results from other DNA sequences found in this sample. CDR3: CASSLGGRNTEAFF. In DNA form, the CDR3 reads TGTGCCAGCAGCTTAGGGGGACGGAACACTGAGGCTTTCTTT. The V and J genes are TRBV5-4 and TRBJ1-1, with D perhaps matching TRBD1 (6 bases). Germline assignment: CDR1 SGHNT and CDR2 YYREEE (reference sequence). There are 14 residues in the CDR3.

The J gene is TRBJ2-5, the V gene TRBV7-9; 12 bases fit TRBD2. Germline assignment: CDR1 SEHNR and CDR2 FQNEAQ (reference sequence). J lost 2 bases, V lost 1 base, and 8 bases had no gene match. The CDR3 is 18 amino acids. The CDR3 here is CASSLVLAGGGWQETQYF. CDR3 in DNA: TGTGCCAGCAGCTTAGTACTAGCGGGAGGAGGTTGGCAAGAGACCCAGTACTTC.

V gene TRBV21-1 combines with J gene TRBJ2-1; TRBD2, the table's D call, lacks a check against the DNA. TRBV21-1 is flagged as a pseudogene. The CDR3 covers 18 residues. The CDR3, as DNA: TGTGCCAGCAGCCCCATGACTAGCGGGGGATCGGGGTACAATGAGCAGTTCTTC. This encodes CASSPMTSGGSGYNEQFF.

The CDR3 region is CASSQPEGVRETQYF. In DNA, the CDR3 is TGTGCCAGCAGCCAACCCGAGGGCGTCAGAGAGACCCAGTACTTC. The V and J genes are TRBV14 and TRBJ2-5, with a tentative D call TRBD2 (5 bases). This CDR3 comprises 15 residues. Germline V gene sequence: CDR1 SGHDN, CDR2 FVKESK. V was clipped by 2 bases and J by 4 bases, with 14 bases between them.

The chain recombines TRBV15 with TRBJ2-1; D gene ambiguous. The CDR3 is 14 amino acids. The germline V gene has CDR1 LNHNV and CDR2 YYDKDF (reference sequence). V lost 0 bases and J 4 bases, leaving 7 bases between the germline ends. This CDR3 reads CATSRDLVYNEQFF. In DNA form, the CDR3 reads TGTGCCACCAGCAGAGATCTAGTGTACAATGAGCAGTTCTTC.

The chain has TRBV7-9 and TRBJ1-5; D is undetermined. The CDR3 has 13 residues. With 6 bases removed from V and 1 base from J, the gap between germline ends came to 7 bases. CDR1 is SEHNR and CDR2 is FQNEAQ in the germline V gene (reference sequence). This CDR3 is CASSSMSNQPQHF. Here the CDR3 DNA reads TGTGCCAGCAGTTCTATGAGCAATCAGCCCCAGCATTTT.

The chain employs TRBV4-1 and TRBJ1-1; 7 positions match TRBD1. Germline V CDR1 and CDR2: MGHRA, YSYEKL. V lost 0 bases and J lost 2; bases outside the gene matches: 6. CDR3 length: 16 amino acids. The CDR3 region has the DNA TGCGCCAGCAGCCAAGATCGGGACAGCATTAACACTGAAGCTTTCTTT. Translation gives CASSQDRDSINTEAFF.

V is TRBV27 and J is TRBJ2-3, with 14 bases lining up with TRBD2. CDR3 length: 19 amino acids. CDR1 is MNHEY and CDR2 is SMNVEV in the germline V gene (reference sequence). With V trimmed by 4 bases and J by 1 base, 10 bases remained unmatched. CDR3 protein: CASSSYGTSGRRRTDTQYF. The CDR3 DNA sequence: TGTGCCAGCAGTTCGTACGGGACTAGCGGGAGAAGGCGCACAGATACGCAGTATTTT.

Here the CDR3 reads CASITDRAKVHGYTF. In nucleotides, the CDR3 is TGTGCCTCGATAACGGACAGGGCAAAGGTCCATGGCTACACCTTC. The chain recombines TRBV30 with TRBJ1-2, with 8 positions matching TRBD1. Germline CDR1 reads GTSNPN; CDR2 reads SVGIG (reference sequence). This CDR3 spans 15 amino acids. The V segment lost 7 bases and the J segment 6 bases; nucleotides outside the gene matches: 16.

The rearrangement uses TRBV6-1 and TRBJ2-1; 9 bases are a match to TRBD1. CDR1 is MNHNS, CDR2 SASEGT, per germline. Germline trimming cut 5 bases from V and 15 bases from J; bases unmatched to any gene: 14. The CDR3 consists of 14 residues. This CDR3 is CASSKGGQGLAVFF. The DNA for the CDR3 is TGTGCCAGCAGTAAAGGGGGACAGGGCCTGGCTGTGTTCTTC.

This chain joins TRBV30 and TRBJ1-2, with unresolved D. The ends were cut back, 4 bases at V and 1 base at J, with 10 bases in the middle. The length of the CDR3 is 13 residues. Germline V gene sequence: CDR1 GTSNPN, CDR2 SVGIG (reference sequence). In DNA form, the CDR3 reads TGTGCCTGGACAGGTATCCATAACTATGGCTACACCTTC. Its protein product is CAWTGIHNYGYTF.

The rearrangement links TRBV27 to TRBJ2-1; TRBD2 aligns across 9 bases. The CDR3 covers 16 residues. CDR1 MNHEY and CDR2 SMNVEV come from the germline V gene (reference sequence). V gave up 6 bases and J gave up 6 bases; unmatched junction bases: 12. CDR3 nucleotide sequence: TGTGCCAGCAGCTCTATTAGCGGGAGTTGGGGCAATGAGCAGTTCTTC. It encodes CASSSISGSWGNEQFF.

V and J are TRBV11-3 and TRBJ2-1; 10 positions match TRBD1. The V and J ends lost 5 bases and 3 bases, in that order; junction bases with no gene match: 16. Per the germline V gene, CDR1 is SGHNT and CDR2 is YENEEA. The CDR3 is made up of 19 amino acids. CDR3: CASSTGQGGPGGNYNEQFF. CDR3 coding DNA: TGTGCCAGCAGCACAGGACAGGGGGGCCCTGGGGGTAACTACAATGAGCAGTTCTTC.

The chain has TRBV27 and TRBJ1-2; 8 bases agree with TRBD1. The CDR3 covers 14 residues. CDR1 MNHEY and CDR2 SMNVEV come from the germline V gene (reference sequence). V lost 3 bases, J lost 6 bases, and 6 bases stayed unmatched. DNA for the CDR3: TGTGCCAGCAGTTTCTCGGACAGGGCGGATGGCTACACCTTC. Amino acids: CASSFSDRADGYTF.

The CDR3 nucleotides are TGTGCCAGCAGTCCCGACAGCTACCAAGAGACCCAGTACTTC. Amino acids: CASSPDSYQETQYF. The gene calls are TRBV28 and TRBJ2-5; weak D call: TRBD1 (5 bases). The ends were cut back, 5 bases at V and 0 bases at J, with 10 bases in the middle. The germline V gene encodes CDR1 MDHEN and CDR2 SYDVKM. The CDR3 has 14 residues.

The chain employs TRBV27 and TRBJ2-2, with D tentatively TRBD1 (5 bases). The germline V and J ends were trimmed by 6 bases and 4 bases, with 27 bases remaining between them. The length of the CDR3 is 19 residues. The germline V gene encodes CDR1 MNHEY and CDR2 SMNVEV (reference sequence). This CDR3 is CASRKWTHQGSGSTGELFF. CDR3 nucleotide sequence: TGTGCCAGCAGGAAATGGACCCACCAGGGTTCCGGGTCCACCGGGGAGCTGTTTTTT.

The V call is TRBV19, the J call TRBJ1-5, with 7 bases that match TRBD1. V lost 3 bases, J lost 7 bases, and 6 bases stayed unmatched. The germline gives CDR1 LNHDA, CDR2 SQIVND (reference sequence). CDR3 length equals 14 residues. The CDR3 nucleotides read TGTGCCAGTAGTATCACAGGGGCGAGGCAGCCCCAGCATTTT. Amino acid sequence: CASSITGARQPQHF.

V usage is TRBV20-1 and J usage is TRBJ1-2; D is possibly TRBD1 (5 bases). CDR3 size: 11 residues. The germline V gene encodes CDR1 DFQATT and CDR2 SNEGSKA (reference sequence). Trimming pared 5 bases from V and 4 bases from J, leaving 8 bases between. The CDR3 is CSAEGAYGYTF. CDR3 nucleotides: TGCAGTGCTGAAGGGGCCTATGGCTACACCTTC.

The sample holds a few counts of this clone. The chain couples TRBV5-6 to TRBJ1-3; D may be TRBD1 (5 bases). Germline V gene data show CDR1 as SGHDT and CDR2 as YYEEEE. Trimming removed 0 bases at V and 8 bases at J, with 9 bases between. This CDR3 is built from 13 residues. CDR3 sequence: CASSLVGADTIYF. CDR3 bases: TGTGCCAGCAGCTTGGTAGGGGCGGACACCATATATTTT.

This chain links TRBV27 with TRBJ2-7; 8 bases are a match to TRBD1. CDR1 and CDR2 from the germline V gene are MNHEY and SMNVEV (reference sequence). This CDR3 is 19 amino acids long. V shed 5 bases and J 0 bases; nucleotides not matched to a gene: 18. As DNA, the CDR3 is TGTGCCAGCAGTCCCCGAGGCCCCGCGGGGACAGGAAGCTCCTACGAGCAGTACTTC. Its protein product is CASSPRGPAGTGSSYEQYF.

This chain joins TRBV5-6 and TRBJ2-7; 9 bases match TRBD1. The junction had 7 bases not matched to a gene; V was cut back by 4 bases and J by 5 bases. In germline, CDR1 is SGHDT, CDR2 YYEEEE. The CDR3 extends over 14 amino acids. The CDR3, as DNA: TGTGCCAGCAGCGAGACCGGGACAGGGAACGAGCAGTACTTC. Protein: CASSETGTGNEQYF.

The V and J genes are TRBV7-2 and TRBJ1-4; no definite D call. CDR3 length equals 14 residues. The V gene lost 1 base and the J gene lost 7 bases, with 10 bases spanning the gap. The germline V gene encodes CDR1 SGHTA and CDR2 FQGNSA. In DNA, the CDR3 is TGTGCCAGCAGCTTAGACAGTGGGTTTGAAAAACTGTTTTTT. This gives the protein CASSLDSGFEKLFF.

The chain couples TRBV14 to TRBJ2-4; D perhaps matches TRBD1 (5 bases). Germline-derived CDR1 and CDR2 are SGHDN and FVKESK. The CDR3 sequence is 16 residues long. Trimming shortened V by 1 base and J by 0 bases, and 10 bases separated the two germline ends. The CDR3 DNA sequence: TGTGCCAGCAGCCAAGCCGAACAGGTAGCCAAAAACATTCAGTACTTC. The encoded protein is CASSQAEQVAKNIQYF.

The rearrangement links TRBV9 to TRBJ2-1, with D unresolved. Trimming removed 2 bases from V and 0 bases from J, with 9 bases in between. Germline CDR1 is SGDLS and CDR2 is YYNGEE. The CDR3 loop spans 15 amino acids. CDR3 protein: CASSVSTSSYNEQFF. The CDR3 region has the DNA TGTGCCAGCAGCGTGTCAACAAGCTCCTACAATGAGCAGTTCTTC.

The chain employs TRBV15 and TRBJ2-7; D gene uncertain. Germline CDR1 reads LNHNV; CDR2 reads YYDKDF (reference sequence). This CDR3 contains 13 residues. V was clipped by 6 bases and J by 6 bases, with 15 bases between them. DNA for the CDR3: TGTGCCACCAGTGTAGACCGGGTCGGCGAGCAGTACTTC. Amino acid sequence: CATSVDRVGEQYF.